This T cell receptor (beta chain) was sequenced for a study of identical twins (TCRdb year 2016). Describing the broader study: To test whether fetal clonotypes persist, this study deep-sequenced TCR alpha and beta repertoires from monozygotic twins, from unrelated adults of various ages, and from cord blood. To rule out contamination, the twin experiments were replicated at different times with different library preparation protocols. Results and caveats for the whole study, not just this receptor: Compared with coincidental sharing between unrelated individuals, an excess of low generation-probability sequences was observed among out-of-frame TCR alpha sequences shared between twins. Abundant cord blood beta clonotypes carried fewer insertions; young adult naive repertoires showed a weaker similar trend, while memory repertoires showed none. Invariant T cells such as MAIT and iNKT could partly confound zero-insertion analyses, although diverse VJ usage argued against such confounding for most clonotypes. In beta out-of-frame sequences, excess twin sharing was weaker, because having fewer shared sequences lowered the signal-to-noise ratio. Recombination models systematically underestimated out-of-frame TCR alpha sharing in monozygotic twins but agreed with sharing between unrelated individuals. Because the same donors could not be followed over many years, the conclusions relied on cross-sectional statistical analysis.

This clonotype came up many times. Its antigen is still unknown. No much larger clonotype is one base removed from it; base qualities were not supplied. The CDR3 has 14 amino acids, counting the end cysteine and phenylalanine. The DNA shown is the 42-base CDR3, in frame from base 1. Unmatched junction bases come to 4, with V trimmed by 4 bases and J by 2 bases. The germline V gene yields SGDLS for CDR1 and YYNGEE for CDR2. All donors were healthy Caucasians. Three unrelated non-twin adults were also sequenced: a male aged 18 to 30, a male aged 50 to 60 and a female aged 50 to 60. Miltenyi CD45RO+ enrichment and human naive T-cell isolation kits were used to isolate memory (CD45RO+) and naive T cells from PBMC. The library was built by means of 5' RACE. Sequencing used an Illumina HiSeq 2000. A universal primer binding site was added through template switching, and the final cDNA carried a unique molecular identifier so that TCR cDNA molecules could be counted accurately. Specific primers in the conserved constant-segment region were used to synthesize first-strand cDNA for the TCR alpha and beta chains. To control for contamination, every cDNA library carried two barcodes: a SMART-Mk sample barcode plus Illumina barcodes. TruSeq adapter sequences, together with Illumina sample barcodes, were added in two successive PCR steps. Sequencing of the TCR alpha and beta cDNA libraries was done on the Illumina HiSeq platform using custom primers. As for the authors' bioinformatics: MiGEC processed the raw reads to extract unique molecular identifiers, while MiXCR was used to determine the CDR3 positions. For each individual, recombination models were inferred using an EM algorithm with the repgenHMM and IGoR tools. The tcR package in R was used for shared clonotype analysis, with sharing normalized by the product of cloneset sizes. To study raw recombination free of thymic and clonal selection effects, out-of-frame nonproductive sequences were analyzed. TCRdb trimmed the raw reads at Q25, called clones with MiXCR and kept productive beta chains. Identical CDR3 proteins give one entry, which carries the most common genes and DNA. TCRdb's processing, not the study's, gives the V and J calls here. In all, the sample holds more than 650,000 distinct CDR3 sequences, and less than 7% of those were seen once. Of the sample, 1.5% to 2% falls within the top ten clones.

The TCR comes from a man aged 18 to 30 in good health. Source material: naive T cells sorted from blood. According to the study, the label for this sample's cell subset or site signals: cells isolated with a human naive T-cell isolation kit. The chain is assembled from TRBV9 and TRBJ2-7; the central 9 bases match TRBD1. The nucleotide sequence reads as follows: TGTGCCAGCAGCCCGGGGACAGGGCCCTACGAGCAGTACTTC. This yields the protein CASSPGTGPYEQYF.